Listed below are T cell receptor beta chains from one sample, sequenced in a study of T cell responses to AZD1222 COVID-19 vaccine. Sequenced by immunoSEQ multiplex PCR; TCRdb stores in-frame clones only, minus some. The sample yields about 130,000 clones, 88% seen once. The specimen comprised peripheral blood, sampled 28 days after the second AZD1222 dose. Every receptor here comes from an adult who received the AZD1222 COVID-19 vaccine. CDR3s include the opening cysteine and the closing phenylalanine or tryptophan. The D gene is left open where the match is weak. The size entry is marked missing in some rows and otherwise reads once, few, many or a size class.

>TRBV12-5|NA|TRBD1|TRBJ2-3
CASAPDRAPDTQYF
TGTGCTAGTGCCCCCGACAGGGCCCCAGATACGCAGTATTTT
>TRBV12-3/TRBV12-4|NA|TRBD1|TRBJ2-5
CASSTGGRETQYF
TGTGCCAGCAGCACAGGGGGGAGAGAGACCCAGTACTTC
>TRBV6-2/TRBV6-3|once|NA|TRBJ2-2
CASSLLGTVGELFF
TGTGCCAGCAGTTTGCTAGGGACGGTCGGGGAGCTGTTTTTT
>TRBV7-2|NA|NA|TRBJ1-6
CASSFRGFNSPLHF
TGTGCCAGCAGCTTTAGGGGTTTTAATTCACCCCTCCACTTT
>TRBV18|few|NA|TRBJ1-1
CASSPPKGHLNTEAFF
TGTGCCAGCTCACCACCGAAAGGACACCTGAACACTGAAGCTTTCTTT
>TRBV28|once|TRBD1|TRBJ2-7
CASSLPPGQRYEQYF
TGTGCCAGCAGTCTGCCTCCGGGACAGCGCTACGAGCAGTACTTC
>TRBV6-5|many|NA|TRBJ1-6
CASSYSSGNSPLHF
TGTGCCAGCAGTTACTCGAGTGGAAATTCACCCCTCCACTTT
>TRBV7-2|few|NA|TRBJ1-5
CASSLVGGGQPQHF
TGTGCCAGCAGCTTAGTCGGGGGAGGTCAGCCCCAGCATTTT
>TRBV19|NA|TRBD1|TRBJ2-7
CASSLSGQSYEQYF
TGTGCCAGTAGTCTATCGGGACAGAGCTACGAGCAGTACTTC
>TRBV10-3|NA|NA|TRBJ1-1
CAISGGDGEAFF
TGTGCCATCAGTGGGGGGGACGGGGAAGCTTTCTTT
>TRBV7-9|NA|NA|TRBJ1-5
CASSPAPDSNQPQHF
TGTGCCAGCAGCCCGGCCCCGGATTCCAATCAGCCCCAGCATTTT
>TRBV12-3/TRBV12-4|NA|NA|TRBJ2-1
CASSLLTNEQFF
TGTGCCAGCAGTTTATTAACCAATGAGCAGTTCTTC
>TRBV18|NA|NA|TRBJ2-7
CASSPPGAYEQYF
TGTGCCAGCTCACCACCAGGGGCCTACGAGCAGTACTTC
>TRBV4-1|NA|TRBD1|TRBJ2-1
CASSQGAGTGQGSYNEQFF
TGCGCCAGCAGCCAAGGGGCGGGGACCGGACAGGGCTCCTACAATGAGCAGTTCTTC
>TRBV15|once|NA|TRBJ2-5
CATSRSTGQQETQYF
TGTGCCACCAGCAGATCCACAGGTCAGCAAGAGACCCAGTACTTC
>TRBV10-3|NA|TRBD2|TRBJ2-1
CAISRTSGNEQFF
TGTGCCATCAGTAGGACTAGCGGCAATGAGCAGTTCTTC
>TRBV3-1/TRBV3-2|few|NA|TRBJ1-4
CASSQVTGTNEKLFF
TGTGCCAGCAGCCAAGTTACAGGGACTAATGAAAAACTGTTTTTT
>TRBV6-1|NA|NA|TRBJ1-5
CASSEFQKLENSNQPQHF
TGTGCCAGCAGTGAATTTCAGAAGCTAGAAAATAGCAATCAGCCCCAGCATTTT
>TRBV24-1|NA|TRBD1|TRBJ2-1
CATSDKDRGSYNEQFF
TGTGCCACCAGTGATAAGGACAGGGGCTCCTACAATGAGCAGTTCTTC
>TRBV7-9|NA|TRBD1|TRBJ2-7
CASSLQGWEQYF
TGTGCCAGCAGCCTACAGGGGTGGGAGCAGTACTTC
>TRBV5-1|NA|NA|TRBJ2-7
CASSLADLSYEQYF
TGCGCCAGCAGCTTGGCGGACCTCTCCTACGAGCAGTACTTC
>TRBV28|NA|NA|TRBJ2-3
CASRPLSLGAQTDTQYF
TGTGCCAGCAGACCCCTCAGCTTGGGGGCGCAGACAGATACGCAGTATTTT
>TRBV5-6|NA|NA|TRBJ1-6
CASSLDGSYNSPLHF
TGTGCCAGCAGCTTGGATGGGTCCTATAATTCACCCCTCCACTTT
>TRBV18|NA|TRBD1|TRBJ1-2
CASSHRTGTGYGYTF
TGTGCCAGCTCCCACCGGACAGGTACGGGATATGGCTACACCTTC
>TRBV7-9|once|NA|TRBJ2-1
CASRTGTNEQFF
TGTGCCAGCAGGACCGGGACGAATGAGCAGTTCTTC
>TRBV5-1|NA|NA|TRBJ2-7
CASSLASGLYYEQYF
TGCGCCAGCAGCCTTGCATCGGGGTTATACTACGAGCAGTACTTC
>TRBV5-1|NA|NA|TRBJ1-5
CASSFRRNQPQHF
TGCGCCAGCAGCTTTAGGCGCAATCAGCCCCAGCATTTT
>TRBV4-2|once|NA|TRBJ1-1
CASSQDPKTTEAFF
TGTGCCAGCAGCCAAGATCCCAAGACCACTGAAGCTTTCTTT
>TRBV5-1|few|TRBD1|TRBJ2-7
CASSPLTGESGEQYF
TGCGCCAGCAGCCCGTTGACAGGGGAATCAGGCGAGCAGTACTTC
>TRBV18|NA|NA|TRBJ2-5
CASSPRGRGQETQYF
TGTGCCAGCTCACCCCGGGGCAGGGGCCAAGAGACCCAGTACTTC
>TRBV19|NA|NA|TRBJ1-1
CASSIQAAMNTEAFF
TGTGCCAGTAGTATTCAGGCCGCGATGAACACTGAAGCTTTCTTT
>TRBV12-5|NA|NA|TRBJ1-5
CASAPDGWGNQPQHF
TGTGCTAGTGCCCCTGACGGCTGGGGCAATCAGCCCCAGCATTTT
>TRBV4-1|few|TRBD2|TRBJ2-5
CASSQGLAGGETQYF
TGCGCCAGCAGCCAAGGTCTAGCGGGAGGCGAGACCCAGTACTTC
>TRBV2|once|TRBD1|TRBJ2-7
CALRGTGDYEQYF
TGTGCCCTACGGGGGACAGGGGATTACGAGCAGTACTTC
>TRBV6-5|NA|TRBD2|TRBJ2-7
CASNSGRPPLSEQYF
TGTGCCAGCAATAGCGGGAGGCCACCTCTCAGCGAGCAGTACTTC
>TRBV2|few|NA|TRBJ1-3
CASSETNSQNGNTIYF
TGTGCCAGCAGTGAAACCAACAGCCAAAATGGAAACACCATATATTTT
>TRBV19|NA|NA|TRBJ1-3
CASSIITRAGGGNTIYF
TGTGCCAGTAGTATAATTACCAGGGCTGGCGGGGGAAACACCATATATTTT
>TRBV28|NA|TRBD1|TRBJ2-7
CASSTPTGGRVYEQYF
TGTGCCAGCAGTACCCCGACAGGGGGCAGGGTCTACGAGCAGTACTTC
>TRBV3-1/TRBV3-2|NA|NA|TRBJ2-6
CASSHSSGANVLTF
TGTGCCAGCAGCCATTCCTCCGGGGCCAACGTCCTGACTTTC
>TRBV14|NA|NA|TRBJ1-1
CASSQEGEGNTEAFF
TGTGCCAGCAGCCAAGAAGGGGAGGGGAACACTGAAGCTTTCTTT
>TRBV15|NA|NA|TRBJ1-5
CATSSSRSNQPQHF
TGTGCCACCAGCAGCTCGAGGAGTAATCAGCCCCAGCATTTT
>TRBV10-3|NA|NA|TRBJ1-2
CAIQKEYGYGYTF
TGTGCCATCCAGAAGGAGTATGGCTATGGCTACACCTTC
>TRBV2|few|NA|TRBJ1-5
CASSDNGNQPQHF
TGTGCCAGCAGCGACAACGGCAATCAGCCCCAGCATTTT
>TRBV7-9|NA|NA|TRBJ2-7
CASSLDRGLRKYF
TGTGCCAGCAGCTTGGACAGAGGACTGAGAAAGTACTTC
>TRBV7-9|NA|NA|TRBJ2-7
CASSFVEASEQYF
TGTGCCAGCAGCTTCGTCGAGGCTAGCGAGCAGTACTTC
>TRBV21-1|few|NA|TRBJ2-3
CASRVIPGQSTDTQYF
TGTGCCAGCAGGGTTATACCGGGACAGTCCACAGATACGCAGTATTTT
>TRBV7-3|NA|NA|TRBJ2-5
CASSAQPRETQYF
TGTGCCAGCAGCGCACAGCCTAGAGAGACCCAGTACTTC